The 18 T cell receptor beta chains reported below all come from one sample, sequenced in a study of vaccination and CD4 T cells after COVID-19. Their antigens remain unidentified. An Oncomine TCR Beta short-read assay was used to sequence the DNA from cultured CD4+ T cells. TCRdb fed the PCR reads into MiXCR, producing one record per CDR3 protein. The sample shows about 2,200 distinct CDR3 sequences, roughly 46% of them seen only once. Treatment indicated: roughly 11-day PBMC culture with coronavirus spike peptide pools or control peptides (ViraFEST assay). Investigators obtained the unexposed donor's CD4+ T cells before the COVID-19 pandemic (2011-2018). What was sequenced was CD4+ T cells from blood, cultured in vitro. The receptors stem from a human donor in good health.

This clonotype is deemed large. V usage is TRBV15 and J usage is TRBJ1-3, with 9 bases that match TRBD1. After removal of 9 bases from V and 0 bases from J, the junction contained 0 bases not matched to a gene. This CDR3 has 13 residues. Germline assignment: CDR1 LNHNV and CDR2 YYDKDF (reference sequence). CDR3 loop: CATGQGSGNTIYF. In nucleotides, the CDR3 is TGTGCCACGGGACAGGGCTCTGGAAACACCATATATTTT.

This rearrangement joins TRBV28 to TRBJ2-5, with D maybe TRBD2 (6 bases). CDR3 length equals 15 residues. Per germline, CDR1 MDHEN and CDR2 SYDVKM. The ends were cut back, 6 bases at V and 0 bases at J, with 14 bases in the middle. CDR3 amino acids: CASSDGGLYQETQYF. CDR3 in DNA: TGTGCCAGCAGCGACGGAGGGTTGTACCAAGAGACCCAGTACTTC.

The chain's CDR3 is CASTEPTLDTQYF. The CDR3 nucleotides read TGCGCCAGCACGGAACCAACTCTAGATACGCAGTATTTT. The chain employs TRBV5-1 and TRBJ2-3; D is unclear. Deletions cut 6 bases from V and 5 bases from J, with 13 bases between. The CDR3 is made up of 13 amino acids. The germline V gene encodes CDR1 SGHRS and CDR2 YFSETQ.

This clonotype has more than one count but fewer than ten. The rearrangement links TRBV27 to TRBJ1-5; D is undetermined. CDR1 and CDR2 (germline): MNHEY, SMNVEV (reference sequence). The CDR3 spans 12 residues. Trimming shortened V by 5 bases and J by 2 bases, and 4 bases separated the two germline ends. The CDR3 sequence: CASSTRNQPQHF. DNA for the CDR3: TGTGCCAGCAGTACCCGCAATCAGCCCCAGCATTTT.

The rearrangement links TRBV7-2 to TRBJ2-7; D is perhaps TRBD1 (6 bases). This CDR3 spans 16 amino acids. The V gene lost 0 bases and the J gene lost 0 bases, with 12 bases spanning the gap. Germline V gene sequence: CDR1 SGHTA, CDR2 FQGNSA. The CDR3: CASSLAGTGLSYEQYF. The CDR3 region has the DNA TGTGCCAGCAGCTTAGCAGGCACAGGGCTCTCCTACGAGCAGTACTTC.

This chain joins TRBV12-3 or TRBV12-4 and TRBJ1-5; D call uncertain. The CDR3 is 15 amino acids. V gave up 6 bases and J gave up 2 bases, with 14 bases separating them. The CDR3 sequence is CASSTPPSGNQPQHF. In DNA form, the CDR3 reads TGTGCCAGCAGCACTCCCCCGAGCGGCAATCAGCCCCAGCATTTT.

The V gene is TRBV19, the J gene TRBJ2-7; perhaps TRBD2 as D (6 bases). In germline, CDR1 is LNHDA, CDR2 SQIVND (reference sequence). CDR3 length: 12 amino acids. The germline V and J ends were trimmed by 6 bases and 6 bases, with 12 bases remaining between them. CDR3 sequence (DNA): TGTGCCAGTAGCGGGAGATCTGGCGAGCAGTACTTC. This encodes CASSGRSGEQYF.

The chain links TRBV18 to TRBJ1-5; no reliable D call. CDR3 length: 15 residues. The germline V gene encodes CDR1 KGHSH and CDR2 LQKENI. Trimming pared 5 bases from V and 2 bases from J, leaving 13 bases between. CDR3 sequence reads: CASSSGSGGNQPQHF. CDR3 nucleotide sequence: TGTGCCAGCTCATCCGGGTCGGGAGGCAATCAGCCCCAGCATTTT.

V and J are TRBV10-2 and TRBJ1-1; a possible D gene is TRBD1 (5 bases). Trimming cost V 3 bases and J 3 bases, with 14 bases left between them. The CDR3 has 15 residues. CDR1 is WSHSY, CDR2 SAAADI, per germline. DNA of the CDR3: TGCGCCAGCAGTGAACTCGGAGGGGCCGACACTGAAGCTTTCTTT. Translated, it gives CASSELGGADTEAFF.

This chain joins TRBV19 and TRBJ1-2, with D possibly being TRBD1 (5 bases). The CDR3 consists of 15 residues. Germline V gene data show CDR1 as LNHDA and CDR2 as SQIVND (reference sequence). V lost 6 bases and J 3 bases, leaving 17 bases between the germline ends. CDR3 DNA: TGTGCCAGTAGACCAAACCCCGGGACCCACTATGGCTACACCTTC. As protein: CASRPNPGTHYGYTF.

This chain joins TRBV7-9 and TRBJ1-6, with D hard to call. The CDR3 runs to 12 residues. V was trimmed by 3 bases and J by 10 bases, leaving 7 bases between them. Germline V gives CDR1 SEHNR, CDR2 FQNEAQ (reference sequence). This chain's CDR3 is CASSFSDSPLHF. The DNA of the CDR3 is TGTGCCAGCAGCTTTTCTGACTCACCCCTCCACTTT.

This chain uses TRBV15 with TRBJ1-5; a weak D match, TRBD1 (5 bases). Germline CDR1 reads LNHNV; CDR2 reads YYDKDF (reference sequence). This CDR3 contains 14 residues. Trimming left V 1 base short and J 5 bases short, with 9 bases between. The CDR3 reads CATSRGDRDQPQHF. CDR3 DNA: TGTGCCACCAGCAGAGGAGACAGAGATCAGCCCCAGCATTTT.

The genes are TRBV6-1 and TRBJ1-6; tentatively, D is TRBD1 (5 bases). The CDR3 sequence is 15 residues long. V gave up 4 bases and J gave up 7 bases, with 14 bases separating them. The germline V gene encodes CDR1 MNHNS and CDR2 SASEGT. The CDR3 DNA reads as TGTGCCAGCAGTGTAAGGGACGGGATGAATTCACCCCTCCACTTT. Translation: CASSVRDGMNSPLHF.

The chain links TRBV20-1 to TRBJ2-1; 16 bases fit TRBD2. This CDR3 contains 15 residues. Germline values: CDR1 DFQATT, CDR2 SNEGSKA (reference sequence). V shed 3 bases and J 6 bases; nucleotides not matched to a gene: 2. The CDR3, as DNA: TGCAGTGCTAGGGGACTAGCGGGAGGGTCCAATGAGCAGTTCTTC. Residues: CSARGLAGGSNEQFF.

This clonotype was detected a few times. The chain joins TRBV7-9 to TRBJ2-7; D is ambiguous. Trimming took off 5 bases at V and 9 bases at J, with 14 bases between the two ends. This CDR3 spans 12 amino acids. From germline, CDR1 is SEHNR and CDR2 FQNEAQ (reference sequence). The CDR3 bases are TGTGCCAGCAGCCGACCTCTGATCGGGCAGTACTTC. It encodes CASSRPLIGQYF.

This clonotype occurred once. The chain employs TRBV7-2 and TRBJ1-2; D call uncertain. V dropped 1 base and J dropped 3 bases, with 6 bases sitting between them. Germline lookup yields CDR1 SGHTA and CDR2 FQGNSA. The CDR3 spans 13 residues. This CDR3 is CASSLGPYYGYTF. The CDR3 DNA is TGTGCCAGCAGCTTAGGGCCGTACTATGGCTACACCTTC.

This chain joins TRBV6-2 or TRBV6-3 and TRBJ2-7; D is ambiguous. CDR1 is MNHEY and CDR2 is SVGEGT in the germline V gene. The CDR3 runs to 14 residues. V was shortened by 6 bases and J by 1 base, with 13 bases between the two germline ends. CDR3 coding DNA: TGTGCCAGCAGGTATACCCACGGTTCCTACGAGCAGTACTTC. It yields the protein CASRYTHGSYEQYF.

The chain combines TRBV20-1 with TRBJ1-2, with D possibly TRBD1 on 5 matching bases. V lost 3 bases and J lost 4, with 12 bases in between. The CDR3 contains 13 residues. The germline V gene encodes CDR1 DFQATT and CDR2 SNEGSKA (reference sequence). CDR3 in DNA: TGCAGTGCTAGTGCAGGGATAGGCTATGGCTACACCTTC. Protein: CSASAGIGYGYTF.